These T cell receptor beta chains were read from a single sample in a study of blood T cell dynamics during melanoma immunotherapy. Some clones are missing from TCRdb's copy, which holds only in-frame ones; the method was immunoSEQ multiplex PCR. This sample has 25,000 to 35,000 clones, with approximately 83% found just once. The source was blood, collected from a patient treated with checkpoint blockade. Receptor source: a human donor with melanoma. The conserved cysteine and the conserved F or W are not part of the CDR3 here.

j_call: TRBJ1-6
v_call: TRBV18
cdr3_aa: ASSAGTGYNSPLH

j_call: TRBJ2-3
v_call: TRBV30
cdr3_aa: AWIRLGTASTDTQY

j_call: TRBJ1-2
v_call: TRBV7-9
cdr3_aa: ASRPTGDRNYT

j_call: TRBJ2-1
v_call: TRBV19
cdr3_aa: ASSWGLATSSYNEQF

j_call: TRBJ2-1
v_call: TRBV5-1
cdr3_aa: ASSLVRQGNYNEQF

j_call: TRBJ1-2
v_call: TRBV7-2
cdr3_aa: ASRPRILGHGYT

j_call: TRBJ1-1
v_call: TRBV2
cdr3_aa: ASRASRVGGLNTEAF

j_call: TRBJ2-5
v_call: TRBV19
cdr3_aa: ASSKGWRETQY

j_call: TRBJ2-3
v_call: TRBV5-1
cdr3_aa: ASSETGYGTDTQY

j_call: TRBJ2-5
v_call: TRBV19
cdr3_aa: ASRDRLETQY

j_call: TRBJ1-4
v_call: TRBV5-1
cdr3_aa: ASSPRPAGAGVREKLF

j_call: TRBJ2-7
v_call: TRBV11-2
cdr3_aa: ASSLDVSEQY

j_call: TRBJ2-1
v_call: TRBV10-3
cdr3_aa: AIRGGLAHEQF

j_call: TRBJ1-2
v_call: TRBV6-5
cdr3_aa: ASSRQANYGYT

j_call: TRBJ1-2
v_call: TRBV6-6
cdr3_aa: ASSLGSAWADGYT

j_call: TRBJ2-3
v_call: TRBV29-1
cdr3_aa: SVRIAGASSTDTQY

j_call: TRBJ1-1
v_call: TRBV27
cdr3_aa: ASSQTANTEAF

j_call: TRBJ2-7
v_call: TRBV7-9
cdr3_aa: ASSPGGHYEQY

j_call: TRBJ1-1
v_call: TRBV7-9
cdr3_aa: ASSSPPTGQNTEAF

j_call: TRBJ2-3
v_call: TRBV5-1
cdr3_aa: ASSLAGIPTDTQY

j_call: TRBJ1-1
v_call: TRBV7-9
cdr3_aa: ASSLQTEAF

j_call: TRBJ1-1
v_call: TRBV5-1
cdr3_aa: ASNPSVVKGTEAF

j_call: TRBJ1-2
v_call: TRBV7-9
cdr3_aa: ASSSKGGAQSGYT

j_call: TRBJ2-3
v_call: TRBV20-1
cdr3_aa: SFRVDTQY

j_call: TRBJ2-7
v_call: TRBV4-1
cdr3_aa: ASSKTGGAYEQY

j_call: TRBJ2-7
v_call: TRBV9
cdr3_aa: ASSVAGVGEQY

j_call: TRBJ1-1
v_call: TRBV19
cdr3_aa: ASSGTVNTEAF

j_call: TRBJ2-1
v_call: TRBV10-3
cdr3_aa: ATGQADYNEQF

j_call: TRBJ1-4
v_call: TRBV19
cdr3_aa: ASSITGSEKLF

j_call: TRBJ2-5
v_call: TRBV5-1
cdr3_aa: ASRPPGGQQETQY

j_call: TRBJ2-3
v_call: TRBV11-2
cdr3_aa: ASSLELGGSDTQY

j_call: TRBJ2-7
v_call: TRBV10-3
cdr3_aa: AISHFSGTGEQEQY

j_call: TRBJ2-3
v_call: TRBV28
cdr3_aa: ASSLSGTRRDTQY

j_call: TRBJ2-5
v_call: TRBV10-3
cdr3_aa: AISGLGGETQY

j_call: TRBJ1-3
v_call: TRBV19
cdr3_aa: ASSIGWWRGPGNTIY

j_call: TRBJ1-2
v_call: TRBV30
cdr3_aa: AWSGTGINYGYT

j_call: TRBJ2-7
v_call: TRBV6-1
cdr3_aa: ASSELGGPYEQY

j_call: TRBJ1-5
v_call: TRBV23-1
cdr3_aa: ASSQSDRGPDNQPQH

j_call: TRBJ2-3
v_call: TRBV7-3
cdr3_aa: ASSPRGAGDTQY

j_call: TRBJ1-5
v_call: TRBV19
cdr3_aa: ASNEGPYSNQPQH

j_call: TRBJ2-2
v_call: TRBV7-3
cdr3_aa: ASSLIPVAGVANTGELF